These 19 T cell receptor beta chains originate from one sample sequenced in a study of T cell responses to AZD1222 COVID-19 vaccine. Some clones are missing from TCRdb's copy, which holds only in-frame ones; the method was immunoSEQ multiplex PCR. Among roughly 77,000 clones, just over 90% were seen once, and the ten largest hold around 3.2%. Specimen: peripheral blood, collected 28 days after the second AZD1222 dose. Source of these receptors: an adult who received the AZD1222 COVID-19 vaccine.

Points on this clone: The junction and the germline gene differ at one end; a read error may be behind it. The rearrangement joins TRBV11-2 to TRBJ1-2; 7 nucleotides line up with TRBD1. Germline CDR1 reads SGHAT; CDR2 reads FQNNGV. The CDR3 is 12 amino acids. Written as DNA, the CDR3 is TGTGCCAGCAGCTTCCTTCCGGGACAGCTTCACTTC. Residues: CASSFLPGQLHF.

Only a few counts were recorded for this clone. The rearrangement links TRBV5-4 to TRBJ2-5; maybe TRBD2 (5 bases). Germline lookup yields CDR1 SGHNT and CDR2 YYREEE (reference sequence). CDR3 length equals 12 residues. Trimming pared 3 bases from V and 5 bases from J, leaving 8 bases between. CDR3 loop: CASSSDWETQYF. DNA for the CDR3: TGTGCCAGCAGCTCGGACTGGGAGACCCAGTACTTC. The full variable domain, with the rest looked up from reference TRBV5-4 and TRBJ2-5, is ETGVTQSPTHLIKTRGQQVTLRCSSQSGHNTVSWYQQALGQGPQFIFQYYREEENGRGNFPPRFSGLQFPNYSSELNVNALELDDSALYLCASSSDWETQYFGPGTRLLVL.

The V and J genes are TRBV2 and TRBJ2-1, with TRBD1 as a possible D gene (5 bases). The CDR3 has 16 residues. Deletions cut 6 bases from V and 5 bases from J, with 20 bases between. The germline gives CDR1 SNHLY, CDR2 FYNNEI. The chain's CDR3 is CASRGTFSQGNNEQFF. The CDR3, as DNA: TGTGCCAGCAGGGGCACTTTCAGCCAGGGTAACAATGAGCAGTTCTTC.

The chain links TRBV27 to TRBJ2-1; no definite D call. CDR3 length equals 13 residues. Trimming took 6 bases from V and 3 from J, leaving 9 bases between them. Germline V gene sequence: CDR1 MNHEY, CDR2 SMNVEV (reference sequence). The DNA for the CDR3 is TGTGCCAGCAGACCGAACAGCTACAATGAGCAGTTCTTC. Translating it yields CASRPNSYNEQFF.

The rearrangement joins TRBV7-2 to TRBJ1-6, with TRBD1 matching over 9 bases. Germline V gene data show CDR1 as SGHTA and CDR2 as FQGNSA. V lost 6 bases, J lost 7 bases, and 13 bases stayed unmatched. The CDR3 contains 17 residues. In nucleotides, the CDR3 is TGTGCCAGCAGTCTCGAGGCACAGGGGGCGAGAAATTCACCCCTCCACTTT. This translates into CASSLEAQGARNSPLHF.

This clone appeared a single time. The V and J genes are TRBV10-3 and TRBJ1-2; no definite D call. CDR3 size: 15 residues. V lost 0 bases and J lost 4, with 12 bases in between. Germline V lookup: CDR1 ENHRY, CDR2 SYGVKD. Written as DNA, the CDR3 is TGTGCCATCAGTGAGTCGTATAATTCCCGCTATGGCTACACCTTC. It codes for CAISESYNSRYGYTF.

V usage is TRBV30 and J usage is TRBJ1-3; 7 bases are a match to TRBD1. In germline, CDR1 is GTSNPN, CDR2 SVGIG (reference sequence). V shed 0 bases, J shed 0 bases, and the junction held 5 bases outside the gene matches. The CDR3 loop spans 16 amino acids. CDR3 in amino acids: CAWSVWDSSSGNTIYF. DNA for the CDR3: TGTGCCTGGAGTGTATGGGACAGCAGCTCTGGAAACACCATATATTTT.

This clone was seen once. CDR3 sequence reads: CASSYSTGTLNTEAFF. For the CDR3, the DNA is TGTGCCAGCAGTTACTCTACCGGGACCCTGAACACTGAAGCTTTCTTT. This chain links TRBV6-5 with TRBJ1-1; D possibly corresponds to TRBD1 (5 bases). The germline V gene encodes CDR1 MNHEY and CDR2 SVGAGI. The germline V and J ends were trimmed by 0 bases and 0 bases, with 11 bases remaining between them. The CDR3 sequence is 16 residues long.

The rearrangement uses TRBV27 and TRBJ2-2, with D uncertain. CDR1 is MNHEY, CDR2 SMNVEV, per germline (reference sequence). This CDR3 is 15 amino acids long. The V and J ends lost 4 bases and 3 bases respectively, with 12 bases between them. The CDR3 protein is CASSSAPSHTGELFF. The CDR3 coding sequence is TGTGCCAGCAGTTCGGCCCCCTCGCACACCGGGGAGCTGTTTTTT.

The chain joins TRBV6-5 to TRBJ2-1; D not certain. V lost 7 bases to trimming and J lost 0 bases, with 7 bases between them. The CDR3 totals 13 residues. From germline, CDR1 is MNHEY and CDR2 SVGAGI. The CDR3 DNA is TGTGCCAGCATGGAAAGCTCCTACAATGAGCAGTTCTTC. This sequence encodes CASMESSYNEQFF.

The rearrangement joins TRBV6-1 to TRBJ1-2; 7 bases agree with TRBD1. Per the germline V gene, CDR1 is MNHNS and CDR2 is SASEGT. The CDR3 totals 13 residues. V shed 2 bases and J 8 bases; nucleotides not matched to a gene: 5. CDR3 sequence (DNA): TGTGCCAGCAGTGAACCGGCAGGGGGAGGCTACACCTTC. Its translation is CASSEPAGGGYTF.

The chain employs TRBV6-1 and TRBJ2-7; 7 nucleotides line up with TRBD2. The CDR3 has 14 residues. Germline CDR1 reads MNHNS; CDR2 reads SASEGT. V was clipped by 1 base and J by 7 bases; unmatched bases: 7. The CDR3 nucleotides read TGTGCCAGCAGTGAAGTGTCCGGGGGGAGGGAGCAGTACTTC. Its translation is CASSEVSGGREQYF.

This chain joins TRBV30 and TRBJ1-1; TRBD1 matches at 10 bases. This CDR3 contains 14 residues. The V gene end was trimmed by 1 base and the J gene end by 9 bases; junction bases not matched to a gene: 8. From germline, CDR1 is GTSNPN and CDR2 SVGIG (reference sequence). The CDR3, as DNA: TGTGCCTGGAGTGGGGACAGGGGTGTCGAAAAAGCTTTCTTT. It encodes CAWSGDRGVEKAFF.

V and J are TRBV5-8 and TRBJ2-3; 7 bases match TRBD1. CDR1 and CDR2 from the germline V gene are SGHTS and YDEGEE. The CDR3 length is 16 residues. Unmatched junction bases numbered 13, after V lost 3 bases and J lost 6 bases. CDR3 amino acids: CASSWGWDRGRDTQYF. Written as DNA, the CDR3 is TGTGCCAGCAGCTGGGGTTGGGACAGAGGCCGGGATACGCAGTATTTT.

The CDR3 is CASSLDLGTGNTIYF. The CDR3 nucleotides are TGTGCCAGCAGCTTGGATCTCGGGACTGGAAACACCATATATTTT. This rearrangement joins TRBV5-4 to TRBJ1-3; D gene uncertain. Trimming cost V 0 bases and J 2 bases, with 9 bases left between them. The CDR3 loop spans 15 amino acids. Germline V gene data show CDR1 as SGHNT and CDR2 as YYREEE (reference sequence).

V is TRBV24-1 and J is TRBJ1-5; D ambiguous. This CDR3 spans 16 amino acids. V lost 2 bases and J 0 bases, leaving 10 bases between the germline ends. Germline assignment: CDR1 KGHDR and CDR2 SFDVKD. The DNA of the CDR3 is TGTGCCACCAGTGATTCCAGCCGGTATAGCAATCAGCCCCAGCATTTT. It encodes CATSDSSRYSNQPQHF.

This chain links TRBV30 with TRBJ2-1, with D perhaps assigned TRBD1 or TRBD2 (5 bases each). CDR3 length equals 13 residues. The ends were cut back, 1 base at V and 4 bases at J, with 8 bases in the middle. Germline assignment: CDR1 GTSNPN and CDR2 SVGIG (reference sequence). The CDR3 DNA sequence: TGTGCCTGGAGTGCGGGACCATACAATGAGCAGTTCTTC. Protein: CAWSAGPYNEQFF.

The chain carries TRBV30 and TRBJ1-4; 9 bases fit TRBD1. The CDR3 sequence is 15 residues long. Germline V gene lookup returns CDR1 GTSNPN and CDR2 SVGIG (reference sequence). The V segment lost 0 bases and the J segment 11 bases; nucleotides outside the gene matches: 10. CDR3 DNA: TGTGCCTGGAGTGTTCCCGGGACAGGGTTAGGGAAACTGTTTTTT. This sequence encodes CAWSVPGTGLGKLFF.

This rearrangement joins TRBV7-8 to TRBJ2-3; D remains ambiguous. Germline CDR1 SGHVS, CDR2 FQNEAQ. The CDR3 contains 13 residues. V dropped 0 bases and J dropped 2 bases, with 3 bases sitting between them. For the CDR3, the DNA is TGTGCCAGCAGCTTAGCTAACACAGATACGCAGTATTTT. Translation gives CASSLANTDTQYF.